Below, 24 T cell receptor beta chains from the same sample are listed, as sequenced in a study of T cells in Graves' hyperthyroidism and ophthalmopathy. Researchers took RNA transcripts and amplified the TCR beta CDR3 regions from them. When the TCR CDR3 underwent first-round RT-PCR, the HTBI primer set was used. TCRdb redid the calling of the multiplex PCR reads with MiXCR, one entry per CDR3 protein. The sample holds around 530,000 distinct CDR3 sequences, roughly 15% seen once. Sequencing was done on a sample of blood. The receptors come from a woman aged 18-29 years with Graves' ophthalmopathy.

This clonotype was detected ten times or more. This chain links TRBV5-1 with TRBJ2-5, with D unresolved. Germline CDR1 SGHRS, CDR2 YFSETQ. The V end was cut by 4 bases, the J end by 5 bases, with 15 bases between. The CDR3 covers 14 residues. The DNA of the CDR3 is TGCGCCAGCAGCCTACAATCTGGGCGGGAGACCCAGTACTTC. Translation: CASSLQSGRETQYF.

This clonotype occurred a few times. The chain couples TRBV12-3 or TRBV12-4 to TRBJ2-2; D is undetermined. The CDR3 totals 12 residues. The V end lost 6 bases, the J end lost 9 bases, and 11 bases lay between the germline ends. The CDR3 spells CASSWVARELFF. The CDR3 DNA reads TGTGCCAGCAGCTGGGTGGCAAGGGAGCTGTTTTTT.

The chain is built from TRBV27 and TRBJ1-1; D call uncertain. V gave up 3 bases and J gave up 1 base, with 9 bases separating them. Germline V gene sequence: CDR1 MNHEY, CDR2 SMNVEV (reference sequence). This CDR3 comprises 14 residues. CDR3 sequence reads: CASSLVNPNTEAFF. The CDR3, as DNA: TGTGCCAGCAGTTTGGTCAACCCGAACACTGAAGCTTTCTTT.

The genes are TRBV2 and TRBJ1-2; no firm D call. Germline loops: CDR1 SNHLY, CDR2 FYNNEI. The CDR3 extends over 14 amino acids. V was cut by 6 bases and J by 3 bases, with 14 bases left in between. DNA for the CDR3: TGTGCCAGCAGGAACGACCCTAGGGACTATGGCTACACCTTC. Translating gives CASRNDPRDYGYTF.

The rearrangement uses TRBV5-5 and TRBJ1-6, with a tentative D call TRBD1 (5 bases). The CDR3 runs 16 residues. The germline V and J ends were trimmed by 2 bases and 7 bases, with 16 bases remaining between them. CDR1 and CDR2 (germline): SGHKS, YYEKEE (reference sequence). The CDR3 reads CASSFLAGSQNSPLHF. CDR3 DNA sequence: TGTGCCAGCAGCTTCCTCGCAGGGAGTCAGAATTCACCCCTCCACTTT.

The V and J genes are TRBV7-9 and TRBJ1-3; D gene ambiguous. The CDR3 is made up of 14 amino acids. Trimming took 3 bases from V and 3 from J, leaving 9 bases between them. The V gene's germline CDR1 is SEHNR and CDR2 FQNEAQ (reference sequence). The CDR3: CASSFGESGNTIYF. CDR3 nucleotides: TGTGCCAGCAGCTTCGGGGAGAGTGGAAACACCATATATTTT.

The V gene is TRBV19, the J gene TRBJ2-7; TRBD1 aligns across 10 bases. Germline trimming cut 6 bases from V and 1 base from J; bases unmatched to any gene: 6. Germline V CDR1 and CDR2: LNHDA, SQIVND (reference sequence). The CDR3 is 15 residues long. CDR3 DNA sequence: TGTGCCAGTAGCCCCGGGACAGGGGCTTCCTACGAGCAGTACTTC. It translates to CASSPGTGASYEQYF.

This clonotype has more than one count but fewer than ten. At one boundary the junction diverges from the germline segment, which might be a read error. The chain is built from TRBV20-1 and TRBJ2-1; the D gene is possibly TRBD1 (7 bases). The CDR3 covers 14 residues. Germline V gives CDR1 DFQATT, CDR2 SNEGSKA (reference sequence). CDR3: CSATGGNIYSEQFF. The CDR3 nucleotides are TGCAGTGCTACAGGGGGGAATATTTACAGTGAGCAGTTCTTC.

This clonotype was observed at least ten times. The chain is built from TRBV7-8 and TRBJ2-3, with D unresolved. This CDR3 spans 14 amino acids. From germline, CDR1 is SGHVS and CDR2 FQNEAQ. The V gene lost 5 bases and the J gene lost 0 bases, with 9 bases spanning the gap. The CDR3 region has the DNA TGTGCCAGCAGCATCGTCCCTAGCACAGATACGCAGTATTTT. As protein: CASSIVPSTDTQYF.

This clonotype was counted between two and nine times. The CDR3 here is CASSVDSGRETQYF. CDR3 coding DNA: TGTGCCAGCAGCGTAGACTCTGGGAGGGAGACCCAGTACTTC. The V and J genes are TRBV9 and TRBJ2-5, with D perhaps TRBD2 (6 bases). CDR3 length: 14 amino acids. Germline V gene data show CDR1 as SGDLS and CDR2 as YYNGEE. V was shortened by 0 bases and J by 5 bases, with 11 bases between the two germline ends.

The chain couples TRBV6-1 to TRBJ2-1, with D possibly matching TRBD1 (5 bases). Germline CDR1 reads MNHNS; CDR2 reads SASEGT. This CDR3 comprises 11 residues. The germline V and J ends were trimmed by 7 bases and 15 bases, with 16 bases remaining between them. CDR3 protein: CASIDQGFRFF. CDR3 in DNA: TGTGCCAGCATAGACCAGGGATTTCGGTTCTTC.

The V gene is TRBV20-1, the J gene TRBJ2-1; 8 nucleotides agree with TRBD2. This CDR3 region has 14 residues. The germline CDR1 and CDR2 sequences are DFQATT and SNEGSKA (reference sequence). The trim removed 1 base at V and 8 bases at J, leaving 7 bases unmatched. The CDR3 spells CSARVVAGLDEQFF. The CDR3 coding sequence is TGCAGTGCTAGAGTCGTAGCGGGACTGGATGAGCAGTTCTTC.

The sample holds a few counts of this clonotype. The J gene is TRBJ1-2, the V gene TRBV6-2 or TRBV6-3, with a weak D call TRBD1 (5 bases). Deletions cut 2 bases from V and 0 bases from J, with 7 bases between. The CDR3 loop spans 14 amino acids. CDR1 and CDR2 from the germline V gene are MNHEY and SVGEGT. DNA of the CDR3: TGTGCCAGCAGTTACCCGGGGGCTAACTATGGCTACACCTTC. Translation: CASSYPGANYGYTF.

This clonotype was counted many times. The CDR3 reads CASNPRVGHLTYNEQFF. The CDR3 bases are TGTGCCAGCAACCCCCGAGTTGGACACTTAACATACAATGAGCAGTTCTTC. This chain uses TRBV28 with TRBJ2-1, with a tentative D call TRBD1 (5 bases). This CDR3 comprises 17 residues. The V and J ends lost 7 bases and 4 bases respectively, with 23 bases between them. From germline, CDR1 is MDHEN and CDR2 SYDVKM.

This clonotype was seen more than once but under ten times. This chain joins TRBV5-8 and TRBJ2-5; TRBD2 agrees at 14 bases. Germline loops: CDR1 SGHTS, CDR2 YDEGEE. The V segment lost 4 bases and the J segment 4 bases; nucleotides outside the gene matches: 12. The CDR3 totals 18 residues. The CDR3 sequence: CASSTGLAGAKAAETQYF. The CDR3 bases are TGTGCCAGCAGCACGGGACTAGCGGGGGCAAAGGCGGCAGAGACCCAGTACTTC.

This clonotype was seen more than once but under ten times. The CDR3 is CASSQGLRYSNQPQHF. The CDR3 nucleotides read TGTGCCAGCAGCCAAGGGCTACGTTATAGCAATCAGCCCCAGCATTTT. The chain joins TRBV3-1 to TRBJ1-5; D is undetermined. The V end lost 1 base, the J end lost 0 bases, and 10 bases lay between the germline ends. Germline V lookup: CDR1 LGHDT, CDR2 YNNKEL (reference sequence). This CDR3 comprises 16 residues.

Only a few counts were recorded for this clonotype. The V gene is TRBV28, the J gene TRBJ1-3; D gene uncertain. The CDR3 sequence is 14 residues long. Germline V CDR1 and CDR2: MDHEN, SYDVKM. Trimming left V 1 base short and J 0 bases short, with 4 bases between. CDR3 amino acids: CASSLYGSGNTIYF. Here the CDR3 DNA reads TGTGCCAGCAGTTTATATGGCTCTGGAAACACCATATATTTT.

The sample holds many counts of this clonotype. J is TRBJ1-1 and V is TRBV19; 7 nucleotides match TRBD1. The germline V gene encodes CDR1 LNHDA and CDR2 SQIVND (reference sequence). CDR3 length: 16 residues. V lost 5 bases to trimming and J lost 1 base; unmatched junction nucleotides: 10. The CDR3 loop reads CASSPPGQRTNTEAFF. The CDR3 coding sequence is TGTGCCAGTAGTCCTCCGGGACAGAGGACGAACACTGAAGCTTTCTTT. Drawing the rest from reference TRBV19 and TRBJ1-1, the complete variable domain is DGGITQSPKYLFRKEGQNVTLSCEQNLNHDAMYWYRQDPGQGLRLIYYSQIVNDFQKGDIAEGYSVSREKKESFPLTVTSAQKNPTAFYLCASSPPGQRTNTEAFFGQGTRLTVV.

This clonotype was picked up a small number of times. The gene calls are TRBV4-1 and TRBJ2-1; TRBD2 might be the D (6 bases). From germline, CDR1 is MGHRA and CDR2 YSYEKL. This CDR3 is built from 15 residues. V gave up 1 base and J gave up 7 bases, with 14 bases separating them. The CDR3 loop is CASSQGLGFRNEQFF. DNA of the CDR3: TGCGCCAGCAGCCAAGGACTAGGGTTTAGAAATGAGCAGTTCTTC.

There are many counts of this clonotype. The V call is TRBV28, the J call TRBJ2-3, with 8 nucleotides matching TRBD1. Trimming removed 1 base from V and 2 bases from J; junction bases left unmatched: 8. Germline CDR1 MDHEN, CDR2 SYDVKM. CDR3 size: 17 residues. The CDR3 here is CASSLFRDRGFTDTQYF. The CDR3 nucleotides read TGTGCCAGCAGTTTATTCCGTGACAGGGGTTTCACAGATACGCAGTATTTT.

This clonotype was observed a handful of times. The V and J genes are TRBV5-8 and TRBJ1-6, with TRBD1 as a possible D gene (6 bases). The CDR3 contains 13 residues. Trimming removed 4 bases at V and 7 bases at J, with 9 bases between. The germline V gene encodes CDR1 SGHTS and CDR2 YDEGEE. The CDR3 spells CASSLDRNSPLHF. Here the CDR3 DNA reads TGTGCCAGCAGCCTGGACAGAAATTCACCCCTCCACTTT.

Many counts were recorded for this clonotype. The chain joins TRBV28 to TRBJ2-7; 8 bases are shared with TRBD2. The CDR3 covers 15 residues. Trimming took 6 bases from V and 3 from J; bases not matched to a gene: 10. CDR1 and CDR2 from the germline V gene are MDHEN and SYDVKM. Written as DNA, the CDR3 is TGTGCCAGCAGACCCTTTCGTGCGGGGGGCTACGAGCAGTACTTC. Translated, it gives CASRPFRAGGYEQYF.

This clonotype was counted a few times. The rearrangement joins TRBV28 to TRBJ1-3; D call uncertain. The CDR3 spans 17 residues. Germline CDR1 MDHEN, CDR2 SYDVKM. Between the trimmed V and J ends, which lost 6 bases and 3 bases, there was a span of 21 bases. CDR3 nucleotide sequence: TGTGCCAGCAGCCCAGGACGTGGGGTAGAAGGTGGAAACACCATATATTTT. It translates to CASSPGRGVEGGNTIYF.

This clonotype was seen repeatedly, ten times or more. This chain uses TRBV7-2 with TRBJ1-1, with D hard to call. Per the germline V gene, CDR1 is SGHTA and CDR2 is FQGNSA. The length of the CDR3 is 14 residues. Trimming pared 3 bases from V and 4 bases from J, leaving 12 bases between. The CDR3 coding sequence is TGTGCCAGCAGCTTGACACTCCCCCCCACTGAAGCTTTCTTT. It yields the protein CASSLTLPPTEAFF.